Each of the 13 T cell receptor beta chains below was sequenced from the same sample in a study of beta chain features in type 1 diabetes. Investigators reverse transcribed all isolated RNA, so they sequenced expressed TCRB transcripts. Sequenced by immunoSEQ multiplex PCR; TCRdb stores in-frame clones only, minus some. This table has under 550,000 clones, about an eighth appearing once. Sequences were obtained from naive CD4+ T cells from blood. These receptors were collected from a woman aged 18 to 35 in good health.

This sequence joins TRBV7-6 and TRBJ2-3, with D perhaps matching TRBD2 (5 bases). This CDR3 has 15 residues. V lost 4 bases to trimming and J lost 1 base, with 12 bases between them. Looked up from germline, CDR1 is SGHVS and CDR2 is FNYEAQ. The CDR3, as DNA: TGTGCCAGCAGCTCGAGACTACTTGGCACAGATACGCAGTATTTT. This sequence encodes CASSSRLLGTDTQYF.

This clone occurred a few times. The CDR3 spells CASSVGGAGNSPLHF. DNA of the CDR3: TGTGCCAGCAGCGTAGGGGGGGCTGGTAATTCACCCCTCCACTTT. The chain uses TRBV9 and TRBJ1-6; D is perhaps TRBD1 (6 bases). The CDR3 runs 15 residues. Germline CDR1 is SGDLS and CDR2 is YYNGEE. The V end lost 0 bases, the J end lost 6 bases, and 10 bases lay between the germline ends.

This clone turned up a few times. The chain joins TRBV21-1 to TRBJ2-5; the table's D call TRBD1 went unverified against the DNA. TRBV21-1 is listed as a pseudogene. The CDR3 loop spans 16 amino acids. CDR3 region: CASSKPIAGRSETQYF. The CDR3 bases are TGTGCCAGCAGCAAACCCATCGCAGGGCGGTCGGAGACCCAGTACTTC.

This clone appeared a few times. The chain joins TRBV14 to TRBJ2-7, with D possibly TRBD2 on 6 matching bases. CDR1 SGHDN and CDR2 FVKESK come from the germline V gene. CDR3 size: 13 residues. Deletions cut 6 bases from V and 3 bases from J, with 12 bases between. The CDR3 region has the DNA TGTGCCAGCAGTCCTAGCGCAGTCTACGAGCAGTACTTC. Amino acids: CASSPSAVYEQYF.

The chain recombines TRBV7-2 with TRBJ2-2, with a tentative D call TRBD2 (6 bases). Between the trimmed V and J ends, which lost 11 bases and 5 bases, there was a span of 15 bases. The CDR3 covers 13 residues. CDR1 is SGHTA and CDR2 is FQGNSA in the germline V gene. CDR3 loop: CASAGGRTGELFF. The DNA of the CDR3 is TGTGCCTCGGCCGGAGGGCGGACCGGGGAGCTGTTTTTT.

This clone occurred a few times. The rearrangement joins TRBV9 to TRBJ2-1; 10 bases align to TRBD2. J was trimmed by 4 bases and V by 7 bases; bases with no gene match: 2. Germline CDR1 and CDR2: SGDLS and YYNGEE. There are 13 residues in the CDR3. The CDR3 bases are TGTGCCAGCGCTAGCGGGAGTTACAATGAGCAGTTCTTC. This encodes CASASGSYNEQFF.

The genes are TRBV29-1 and TRBJ2-3; TRBD2 agrees at 9 bases. The germline V gene has CDR1 SQVTM and CDR2 ANQGSEA. CDR3 length: 13 residues. The trim removed 7 bases at V and 4 bases at J, leaving 6 bases unmatched. CDR3 bases: TGCAGCGCCCGAGCGGGAGGTCCAGATACGCAGTATTTT. As protein: CSARAGGPDTQYF.

The chain uses TRBV7-2 and TRBJ2-7; TRBD1 agrees at 7 bases. CDR1 is SGHTA and CDR2 is FQGNSA in the germline V gene. V shed 4 bases and J 5 bases; nucleotides not matched to a gene: 11. The CDR3 sequence is 15 residues long. Written as DNA, the CDR3 is TGTGCCAGCAGCTCCTGGGCAGGGGGTAGAAACGAGCAGTACTTC. Its translation is CASSSWAGGRNEQYF.

This clone was detected a few times. The J gene is TRBJ2-3, the V gene TRBV27, with 7 bases that match TRBD1. There are 15 residues in the CDR3. Germline V gene sequence: CDR1 MNHEY, CDR2 SMNVEV (reference sequence). Trimming removed 2 bases from V and 7 bases from J; junction bases left unmatched: 9. CDR3: CASSLLATGSNTQYF. The CDR3 coding sequence is TGTGCCAGCAGTTTACTCGCGACAGGGAGCAATACGCAGTATTTT.

The rearrangement joins TRBV9 to TRBJ1-2; 8 bases are shared with TRBD1. Germline values: CDR1 SGDLS, CDR2 YYNGEE. V lost 0 bases and J lost 7; bases outside the gene matches: 14. The CDR3 spans 17 residues. In nucleotides, the CDR3 is TGTGCCAGCAGCGTAGACCCCCAAGGCAGGGGGCAATCTGGCTACACCTTC. It specifies CASSVDPQGRGQSGYTF. Supplemented by reference TRBV9 and TRBJ1-2, the full variable domain reads DSGVTQTPKHLITATGQRVTLRCSPRSGDLSVYWYQQSLDQGLQFLIQYYNGEERAKGNILERFSAQQFPDLHSELNLSSLELGDSALYFCASSVDPQGRGQSGYTFGSGTRLTVV.

The genes are TRBV30 and TRBJ1-1; D is possibly TRBD1 (6 bases). The germline V gene has CDR1 GTSNPN and CDR2 SVGIG (reference sequence). There are 13 residues in the CDR3. V was shortened by 1 base and J by 4 bases, with 10 bases between the two germline ends. CDR3 bases: TGTGCCTGGAGTGGACAGGTGACCACTGAAGCTTTCTTT. Translation: CAWSGQVTTEAFF.

This clone has more than one count but fewer than ten. The CDR3 coding sequence is TGCGCCAGCAGCCCGACAGGCTCCGGGGAGCTGTTTTTT. Residues: CASSPTGSGELFF. This chain connects TRBV5-1 to TRBJ2-2, with a weak D call TRBD1 (6 bases). The CDR3 length is 13 residues. V lost 4 bases and J lost 6, with 10 bases in between. Germline values: CDR1 SGHRS, CDR2 YFSETQ.

The rearrangement joins TRBV7-3 to TRBJ2-7, with a possible D match to TRBD1 (7 bases). The V end was cut by 4 bases, the J end by 5 bases, with 18 bases between. Germline V CDR1 and CDR2: SGHTA, FQGTGA. The CDR3 is 15 amino acids. CDR3 region: CASSSRQGLGNEQYF. In DNA, the CDR3 is TGTGCCAGCAGCTCGAGACAGGGACTGGGGAACGAGCAGTACTTC.